This entry is about one T cell receptor (beta chain). Its antigen remains unknown. The record originates from a study of beta chain features in type 1 diabetes. Study-level findings and limits: Insertion counts at VDJ junctions were lower in type 1 diabetes patients, who also showed more deletions there.

V was cut by 6 bases and J by 1 base, with 15 bases left in between. The CDR3 runs 15 residues. CDR1 and CDR2 (germline): KGHSH, LQKENI. TCRB transcripts that were expressed got sequenced, as all of the isolated RNA had been reverse transcribed. TCRdb's copy holds only in-frame clones and misses some; the assay was immunoSEQ multiplex PCR. The sample lists 350,000 or so clones, around 19% seen once, with approximately 0.041% in the top ten. Sequencing used naive CD4+ T cells from blood. This clonotype was obtained from a woman aged 18-29 years in good health. This chain connects TRBV18 to TRBJ2-5; D may be TRBD1 (5 bases). The CDR3: CASSKGQGLQETQYF. Here the CDR3 DNA reads TGTGCCAGCTCTAAAGGTCAGGGTCTCCAAGAGACCCAGTACTTC.